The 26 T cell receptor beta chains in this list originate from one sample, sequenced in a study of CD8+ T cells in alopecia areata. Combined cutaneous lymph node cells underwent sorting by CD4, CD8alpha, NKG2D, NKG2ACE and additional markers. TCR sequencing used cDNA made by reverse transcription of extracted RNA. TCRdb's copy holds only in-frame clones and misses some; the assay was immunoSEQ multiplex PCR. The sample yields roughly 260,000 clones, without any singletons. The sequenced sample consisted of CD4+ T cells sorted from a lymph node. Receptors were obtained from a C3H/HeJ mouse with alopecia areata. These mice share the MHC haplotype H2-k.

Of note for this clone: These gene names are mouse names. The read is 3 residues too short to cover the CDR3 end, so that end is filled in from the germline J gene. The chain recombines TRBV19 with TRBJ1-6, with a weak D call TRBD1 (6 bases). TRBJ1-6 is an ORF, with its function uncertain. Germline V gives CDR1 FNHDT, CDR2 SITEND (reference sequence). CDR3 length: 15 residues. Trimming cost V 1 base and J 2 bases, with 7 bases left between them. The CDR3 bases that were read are TGTGCCAGCAGTATACGACAGGCCTATAATTCGCCC. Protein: CASSIRQAYNSP. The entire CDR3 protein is CASSIRQAYNSPLYF.

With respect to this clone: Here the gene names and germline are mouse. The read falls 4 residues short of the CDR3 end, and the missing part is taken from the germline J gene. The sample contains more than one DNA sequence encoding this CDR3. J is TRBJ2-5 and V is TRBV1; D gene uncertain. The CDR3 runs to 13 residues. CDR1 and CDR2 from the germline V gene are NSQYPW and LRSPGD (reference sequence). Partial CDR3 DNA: TGCACCTGCAGTGGAACAAGTAAAGAC. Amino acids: CTCSGTSKD. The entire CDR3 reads CTCSGTSKDTQYF.

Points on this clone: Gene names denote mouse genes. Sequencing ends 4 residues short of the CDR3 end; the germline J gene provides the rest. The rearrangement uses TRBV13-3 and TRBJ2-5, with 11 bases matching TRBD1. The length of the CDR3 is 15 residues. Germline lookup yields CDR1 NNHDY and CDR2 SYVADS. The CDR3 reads CASSGTGGRGDTQYF. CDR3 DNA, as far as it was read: TGTGCCAGCAGTGGGACAGGGGGCCGGGGAGAC.

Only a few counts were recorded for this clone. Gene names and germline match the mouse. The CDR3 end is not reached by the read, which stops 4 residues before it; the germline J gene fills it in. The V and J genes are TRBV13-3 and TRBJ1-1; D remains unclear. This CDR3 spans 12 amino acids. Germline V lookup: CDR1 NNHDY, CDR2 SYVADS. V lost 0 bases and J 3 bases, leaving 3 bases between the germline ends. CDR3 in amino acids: CASSDADTEVFF. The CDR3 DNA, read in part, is TGTGCCAGCAGTGATGCAGACACA.

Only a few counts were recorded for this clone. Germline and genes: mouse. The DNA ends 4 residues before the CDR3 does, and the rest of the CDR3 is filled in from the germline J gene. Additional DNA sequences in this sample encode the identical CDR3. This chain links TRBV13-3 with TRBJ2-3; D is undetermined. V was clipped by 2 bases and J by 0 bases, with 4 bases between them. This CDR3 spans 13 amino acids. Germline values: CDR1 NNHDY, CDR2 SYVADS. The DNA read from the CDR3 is TGTGCCAGCAGTGAAACAAGTGCAGAA. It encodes CASSETSAE. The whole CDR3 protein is CASSETSAETLYF.

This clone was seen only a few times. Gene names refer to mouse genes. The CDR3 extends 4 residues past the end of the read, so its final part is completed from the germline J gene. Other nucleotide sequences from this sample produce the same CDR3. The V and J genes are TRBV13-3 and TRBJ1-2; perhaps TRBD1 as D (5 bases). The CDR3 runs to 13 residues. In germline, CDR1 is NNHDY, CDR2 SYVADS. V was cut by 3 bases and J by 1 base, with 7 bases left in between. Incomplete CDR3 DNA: TGTGCCAGCAGTGTGAGGGGAAACTCC. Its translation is CASSVRGNS. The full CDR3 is CASSVRGNSDYTF.

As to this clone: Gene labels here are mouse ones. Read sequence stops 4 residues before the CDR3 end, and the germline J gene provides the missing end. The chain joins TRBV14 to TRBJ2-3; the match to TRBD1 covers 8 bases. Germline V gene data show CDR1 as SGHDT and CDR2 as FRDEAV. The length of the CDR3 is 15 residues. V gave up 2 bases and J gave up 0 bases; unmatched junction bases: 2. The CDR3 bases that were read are TGTGCCAGCAGTTTGCAGGGGGCAAGTGCAGAA. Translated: CASSLQGASAE. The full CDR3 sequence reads CASSLQGASAETLYF.

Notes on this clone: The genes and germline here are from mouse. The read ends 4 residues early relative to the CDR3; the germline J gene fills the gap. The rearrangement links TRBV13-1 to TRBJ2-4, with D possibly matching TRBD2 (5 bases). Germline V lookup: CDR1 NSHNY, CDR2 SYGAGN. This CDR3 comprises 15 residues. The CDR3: CASSGKLGPGNTLYF. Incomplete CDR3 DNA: TGTGCCAGCAGTGGGAAGCTGGGCCCCGGGAAC.

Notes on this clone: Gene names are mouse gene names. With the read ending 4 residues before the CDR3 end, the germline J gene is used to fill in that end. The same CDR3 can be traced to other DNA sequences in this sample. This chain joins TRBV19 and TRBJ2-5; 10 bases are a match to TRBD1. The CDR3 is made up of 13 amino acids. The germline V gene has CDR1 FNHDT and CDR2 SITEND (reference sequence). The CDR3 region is CASSKDRGDTQYF. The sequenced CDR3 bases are TGTGCCAGCAGTAAGGACAGGGGGGAC.

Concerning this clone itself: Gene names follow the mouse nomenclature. CDR3 sequence reads: CASSQGPNYAEQFF. CDR3 DNA, as far as it was read: TGTGCCAGCAGTCAGGGGCCCAACTATGCT. The genes are TRBV13-1 and TRBJ2-1; D may be TRBD1 (6 bases). The read terminates 4 residues before the CDR3 end, so the remaining end is supplied by the germline J gene. Germline CDR1 reads NSHNY; CDR2 reads SYGAGN. V lost 4 bases to trimming and J lost 1 base, with 9 bases between them. The CDR3 runs 14 residues.

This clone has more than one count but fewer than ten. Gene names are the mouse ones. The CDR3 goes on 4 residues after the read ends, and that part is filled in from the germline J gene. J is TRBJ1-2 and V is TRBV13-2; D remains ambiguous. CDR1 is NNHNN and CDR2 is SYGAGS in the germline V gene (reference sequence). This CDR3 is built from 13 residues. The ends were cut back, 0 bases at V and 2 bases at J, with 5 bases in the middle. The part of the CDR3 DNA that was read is TGTGCCAGCGGTGATGTGTGGAACTCC. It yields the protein CASGDVWNS. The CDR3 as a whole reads CASGDVWNSDYTF.

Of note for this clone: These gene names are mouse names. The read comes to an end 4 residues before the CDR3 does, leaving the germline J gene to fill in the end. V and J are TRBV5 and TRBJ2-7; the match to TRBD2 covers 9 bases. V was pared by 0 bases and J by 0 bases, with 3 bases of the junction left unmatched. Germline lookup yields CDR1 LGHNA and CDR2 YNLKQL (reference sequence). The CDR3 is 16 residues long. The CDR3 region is CASSQEGWGGSYEQYF. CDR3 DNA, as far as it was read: TGTGCCAGCAGCCAAGAGGGCTGGGGGGGCTCCTAT.

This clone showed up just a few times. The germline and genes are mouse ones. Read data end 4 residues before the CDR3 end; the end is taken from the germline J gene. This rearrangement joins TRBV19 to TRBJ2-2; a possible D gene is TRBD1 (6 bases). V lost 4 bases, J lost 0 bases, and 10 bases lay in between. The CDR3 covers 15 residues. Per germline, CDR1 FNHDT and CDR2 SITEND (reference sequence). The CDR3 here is CASSADSPNTGQLYF. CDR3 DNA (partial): TGTGCCAGCAGTGCGGACAGTCCAAACACCGGG. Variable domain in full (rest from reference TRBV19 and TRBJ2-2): GGIITQTPKFLIGQEGQKLTLKCQQNFNHDTMYWYRQDSGKGLRLIYYSITENDLQKGDLSEGYDASREKKSSFSLTVTSAQKNEMAVFLCASSADSPNTGQLYFGEGSKLTVL.

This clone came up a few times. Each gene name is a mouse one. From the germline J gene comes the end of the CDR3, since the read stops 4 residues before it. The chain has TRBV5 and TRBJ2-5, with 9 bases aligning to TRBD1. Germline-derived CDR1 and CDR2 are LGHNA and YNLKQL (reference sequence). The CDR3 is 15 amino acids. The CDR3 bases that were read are TGTGCCAGCAGCCACCTCGGGACAGGGAAAGAC. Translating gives CASSHLGTGKD. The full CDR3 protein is CASSHLGTGKDTQYF.

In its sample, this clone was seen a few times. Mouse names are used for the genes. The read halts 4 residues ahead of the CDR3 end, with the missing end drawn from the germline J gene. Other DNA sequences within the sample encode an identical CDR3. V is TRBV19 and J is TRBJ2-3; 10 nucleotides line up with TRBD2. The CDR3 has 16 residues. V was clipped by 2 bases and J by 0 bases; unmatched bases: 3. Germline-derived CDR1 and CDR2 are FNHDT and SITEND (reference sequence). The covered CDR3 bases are TGTGCCAGCAGTATGGGGACTGGGGCTAGTGCAGAA. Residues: CASSMGTGASAE. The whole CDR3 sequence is CASSMGTGASAETLYF.

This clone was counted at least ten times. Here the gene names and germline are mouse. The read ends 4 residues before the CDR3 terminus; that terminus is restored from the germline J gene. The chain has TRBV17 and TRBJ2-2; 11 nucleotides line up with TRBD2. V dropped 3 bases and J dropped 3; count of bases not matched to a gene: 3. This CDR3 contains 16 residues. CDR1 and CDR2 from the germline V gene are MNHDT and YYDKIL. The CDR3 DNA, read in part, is TGTGCTAGCAGTAGGACGGACTGGGGGGACACCGGG. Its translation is CASSRTDWGDTG. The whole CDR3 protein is CASSRTDWGDTGQLYF.

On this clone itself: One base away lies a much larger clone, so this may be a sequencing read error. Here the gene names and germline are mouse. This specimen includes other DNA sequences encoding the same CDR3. The sequenced CDR3 bases are TGTGCCAGCAGTGGACAGGATAATTCGCCC. The encoded protein is CASSGQDNSP. The entire CDR3 protein reads CASSGQDNSPLYF. The chain carries TRBV13-3 and TRBJ1-6; D might be TRBD1 (6 bases). Coverage ceases 3 residues before the CDR3 finishes, and the germline J gene fills in the end. TRBJ1-6 is flagged as an ORF with uncertain function. CDR1 and CDR2 (germline): NNHDY, SYVADS. This CDR3 has 13 residues. Trimming left V 3 bases short and J 5 bases short, with 6 bases between.

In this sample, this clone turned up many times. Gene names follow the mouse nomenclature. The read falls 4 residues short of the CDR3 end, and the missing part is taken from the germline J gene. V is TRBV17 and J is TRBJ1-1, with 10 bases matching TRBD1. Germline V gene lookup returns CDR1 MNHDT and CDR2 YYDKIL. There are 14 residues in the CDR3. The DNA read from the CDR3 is TGTGCTAGCAGTATGGGGACAGGGGACCTA. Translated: CASSMGTGDL. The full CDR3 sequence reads CASSMGTGDLEVFF.

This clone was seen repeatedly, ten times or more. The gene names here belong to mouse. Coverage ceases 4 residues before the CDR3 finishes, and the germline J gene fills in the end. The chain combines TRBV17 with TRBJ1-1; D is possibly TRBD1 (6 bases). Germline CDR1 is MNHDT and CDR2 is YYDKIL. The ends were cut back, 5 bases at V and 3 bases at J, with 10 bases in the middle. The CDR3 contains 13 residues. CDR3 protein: CASSGGTYTEVFF. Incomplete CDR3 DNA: TGTGCTAGCAGTGGCGGGACATACACA.

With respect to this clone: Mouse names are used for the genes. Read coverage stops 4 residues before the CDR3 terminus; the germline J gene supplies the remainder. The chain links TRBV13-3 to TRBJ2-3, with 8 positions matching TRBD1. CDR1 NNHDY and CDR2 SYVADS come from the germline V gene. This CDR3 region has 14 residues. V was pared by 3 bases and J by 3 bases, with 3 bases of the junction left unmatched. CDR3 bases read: TGTGCCAGCAGTGCTACAGGGGGGGCAGAA. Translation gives CASSATGGAE. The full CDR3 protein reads CASSATGGAETLYF.

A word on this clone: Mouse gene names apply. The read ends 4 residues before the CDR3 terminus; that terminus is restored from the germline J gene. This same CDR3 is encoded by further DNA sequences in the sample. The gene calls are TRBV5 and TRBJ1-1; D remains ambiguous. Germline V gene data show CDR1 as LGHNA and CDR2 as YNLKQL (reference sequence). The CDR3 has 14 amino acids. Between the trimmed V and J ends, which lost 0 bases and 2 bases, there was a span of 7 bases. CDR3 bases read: TGTGCCAGCAGCCAAGAGGGTGCCAACACA. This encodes CASSQEGANT. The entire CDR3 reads CASSQEGANTEVFF.

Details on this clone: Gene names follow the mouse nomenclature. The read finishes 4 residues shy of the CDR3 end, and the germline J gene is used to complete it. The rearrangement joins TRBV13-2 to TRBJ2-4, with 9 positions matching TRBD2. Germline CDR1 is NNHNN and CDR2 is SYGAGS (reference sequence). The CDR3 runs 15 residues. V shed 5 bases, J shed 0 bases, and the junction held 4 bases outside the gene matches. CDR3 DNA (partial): TGTGCCAGCGGCGGGACTGGGACTAGTCAAAAC. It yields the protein CASGGTGTSQN. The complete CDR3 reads CASGGTGTSQNTLYF.

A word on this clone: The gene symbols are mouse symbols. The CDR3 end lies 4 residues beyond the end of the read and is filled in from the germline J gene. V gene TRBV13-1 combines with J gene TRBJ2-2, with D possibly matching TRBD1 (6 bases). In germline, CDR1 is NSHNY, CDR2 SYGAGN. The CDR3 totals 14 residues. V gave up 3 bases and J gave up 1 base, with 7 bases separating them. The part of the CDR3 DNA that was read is TGTGCCAGCAGTGGGGACATAAACACCGGG. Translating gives CASSGDINTG. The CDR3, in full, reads CASSGDINTGQLYF.

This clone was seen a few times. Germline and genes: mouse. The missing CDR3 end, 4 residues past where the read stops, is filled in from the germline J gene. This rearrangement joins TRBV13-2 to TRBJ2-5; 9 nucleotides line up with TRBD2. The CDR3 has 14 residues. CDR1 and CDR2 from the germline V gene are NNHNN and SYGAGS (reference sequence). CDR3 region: CASGLRDWEDTQYF. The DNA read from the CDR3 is TGTGCCAGCGGGCTCCGGGACTGGGAAGAC.

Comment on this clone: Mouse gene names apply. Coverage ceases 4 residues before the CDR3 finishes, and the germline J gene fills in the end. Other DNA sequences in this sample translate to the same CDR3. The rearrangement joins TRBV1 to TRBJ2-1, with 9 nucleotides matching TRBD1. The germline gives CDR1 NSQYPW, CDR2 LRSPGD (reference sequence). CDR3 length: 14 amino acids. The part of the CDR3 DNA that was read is TGCACCTGCAGTGCCACAGGGGGCGGGGCT. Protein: CTCSATGGGA. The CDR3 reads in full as CTCSATGGGAEQFF.

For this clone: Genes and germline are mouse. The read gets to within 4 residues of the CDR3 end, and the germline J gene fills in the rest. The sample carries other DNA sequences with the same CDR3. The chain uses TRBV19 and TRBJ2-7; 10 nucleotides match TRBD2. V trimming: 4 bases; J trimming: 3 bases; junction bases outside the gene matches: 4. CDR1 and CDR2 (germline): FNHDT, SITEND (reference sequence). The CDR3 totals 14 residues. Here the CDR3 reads CASSPGTGVYEQYF. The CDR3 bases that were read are TGTGCCAGCAGTCCCGGGACTGGGGTCTAT.